A single T cell receptor (beta chain) is shown here with its context. This sample was taken from a study of cytomegalovirus exposure and HLA in healthy donors. Study information: Early released data had 80 million or so unique TCRs, all coming from HLA-typed donors.

Germline lookup yields CDR1 KGHSH and CDR2 LQKENI. The CDR3 runs to 16 residues. The ends lost 2 bases at V and 4 bases at J; junction bases unmatched: 9. The PCR was carried out with 60 Vbeta primers and 13 Jbeta primers. TCRdb's copy holds only in-frame clones and misses some; the assay was immunoSEQ multiplex PCR. The data contain some 150,000 clones, over 60% of them seen just once; the ten biggest clones take up over 2%. The chain carries TRBV18 and TRBJ2-7; 9 bases fit TRBD1. This receptor was taken from a man in his forties in good health and CMV-seronegative. The material sequenced was PBMCs. The CDR3 loop is CASSPATGGNFYEQYF. Written as DNA, the CDR3 is TGTGCCAGCTCACCAGCAACAGGGGGCAACTTTTACGAGCAGTACTTC.